This T cell receptor beta chain stems from a study of T cell changes during pregnancy in multiple sclerosis. This clone was counted between two and nine times. The germline V gene has CDR1 SGHAT and CDR2 FQNNGV. V was pared by 3 bases and J by 7 bases, with 12 bases between. This CDR3 is built from 13 residues. Libraries were prepared by immunoSEQ multiplex PCR; TCRdb keeps only in-frame clonotypes and omits some of them. Among approximately 61,000 clones listed, approximately 85% were seen once. This TCR derives from a female donor with multiple sclerosis, enrolled in a pregnancy study. The sample was peripheral blood, taken in the first trimester of pregnancy. The rearrangement uses TRBV11-2 and TRBJ1-2; tentatively, D is TRBD1 (6 bases). The CDR3 loop reads CASSLQGLVGYTF. In DNA form, the CDR3 reads TGTGCCAGCAGCTTGCAGGGGCTGGTTGGCTACACCTTC.